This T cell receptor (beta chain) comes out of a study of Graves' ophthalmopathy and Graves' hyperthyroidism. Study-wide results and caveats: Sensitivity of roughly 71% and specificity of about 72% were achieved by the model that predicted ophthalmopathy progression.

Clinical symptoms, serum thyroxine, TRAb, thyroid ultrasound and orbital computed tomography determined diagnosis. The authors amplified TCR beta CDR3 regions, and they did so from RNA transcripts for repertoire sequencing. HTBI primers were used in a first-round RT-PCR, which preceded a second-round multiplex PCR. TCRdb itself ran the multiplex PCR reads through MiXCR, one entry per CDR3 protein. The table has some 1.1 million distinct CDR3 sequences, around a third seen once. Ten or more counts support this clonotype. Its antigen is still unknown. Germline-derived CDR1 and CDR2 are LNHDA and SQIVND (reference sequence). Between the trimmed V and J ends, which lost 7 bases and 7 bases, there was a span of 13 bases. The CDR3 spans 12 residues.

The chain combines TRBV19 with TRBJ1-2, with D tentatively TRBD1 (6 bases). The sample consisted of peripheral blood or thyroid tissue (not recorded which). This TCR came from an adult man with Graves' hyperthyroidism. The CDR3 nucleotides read TGTGCCAGTAACTGGGGGCCTACTGGCTACACCTTC. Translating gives CASNWGPTGYTF.